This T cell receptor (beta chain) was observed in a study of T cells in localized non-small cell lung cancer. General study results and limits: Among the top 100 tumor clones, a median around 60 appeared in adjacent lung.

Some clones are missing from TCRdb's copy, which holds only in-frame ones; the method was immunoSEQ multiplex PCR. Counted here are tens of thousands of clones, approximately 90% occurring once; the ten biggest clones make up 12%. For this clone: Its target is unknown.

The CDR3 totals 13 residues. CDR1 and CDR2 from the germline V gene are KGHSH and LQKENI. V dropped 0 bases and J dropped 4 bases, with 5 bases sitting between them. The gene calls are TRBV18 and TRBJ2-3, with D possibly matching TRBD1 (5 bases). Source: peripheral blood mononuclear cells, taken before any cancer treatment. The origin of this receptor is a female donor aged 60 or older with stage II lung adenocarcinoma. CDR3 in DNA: TGTGCCAGCTCACCACCAGGGGCAGATACGCAGTATTTT. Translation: CASSPPGADTQYF.